Below, one T cell receptor (beta chain) is given with its context. In TCRdb, the 5' RACE reads were re-called with MiXCR into one record per CDR3 protein. The sample yields about 520,000 distinct CDR3 sequences, around 20% seen once. CDR1 and CDR2 (germline): SQVTM, ANQGSEA. V trimming: 6 bases; J trimming: 12 bases; junction bases outside the gene matches: 13. The CDR3 contains 13 residues. The data stem from a study of identical twins. This sample also belongs to another study, concerning T cells expressing NK-cell markers.

The chain couples TRBV29-1 to TRBJ2-1, with TRBD2 identical over 8 bases. The sequencing input was CD4+ T cells sorted from blood. This TCR came from a woman younger than 35 in good health. DNA of the CDR3: TGCAGCGTGTCCTTGGGGCTACTAGCGGTGCAGTTCTTC. This encodes CSVSLGLLAVQFF.